Below, one T cell receptor beta chain is given with its context. Antigen specificity is unknown. The data were obtained in a study of cytomegalovirus exposure and HLA in healthy donors. 60 Vbeta and 13 Jbeta primers were used in PCR. The data were produced by immunoSEQ multiplex PCR, yet TCRdb's version contains in-frame clones alone and is incomplete. The sample consists of approximately 68,000 clones, approximately 81% of them appearing once. CDR3 size: 13 residues. Germline V CDR1 and CDR2: KGHSH, LQKENI. J gave up 5 bases and V 6 bases, and 4 bases lay outside the gene matches. Study results and caveats: While the bulk of TCR sequences proved rare, some public TCRs turned up in many donors.

The sample consisted of PBMCs. The source of this sequence is a woman under 40 in good health and CMV-seropositive. The chain combines TRBV18 with TRBJ1-1; 9 nucleotides agree with TRBD1. The CDR3 nucleotides are TGTGCCAGCTCTATGGGGACAGGGACTGAAGCTTTCTTT. This translates into CASSMGTGTEAFF.